This T cell receptor beta chain was identified during a study of shared clonotypes between healthy human individuals. CDR3 length equals 13 residues. Trimming removed 2 bases from V and 0 bases from J, with 4 bases in between. Germline CDR1 is SGHDT and CDR2 is YYEEEE. In the original analysis: ImmunoSEQ supplied junction-only sequences lacking quality scores, so filtering was different. The table came from immunoSEQ multiplex PCR; TCRdb's copy has only in-frame clones and leaves some out. D and trimming were read from the DNA, whereas the V and J calls and clone size are those reported in that table. The data contain around 2,000,000 clones, approximately 94% of them seen just once; the ten biggest clones take up 1.2%. Turning to this clone: This same CDR3 is encoded by further DNA sequences in the sample.

Terminally differentiated effector memory CD45RA+ cells were excluded by CCR7 positive selection of CD45RO-negative cells. Recent acute infections and vaccinations were absent in the healthy HIV-negative adult donors. Input material: naive CD8+ T cells sorted from blood. The chain is built from TRBV5-6 and TRBJ2-3; D remains unclear. The clonotype comes from a man between 18 and 35 years old in good health. The CDR3: CASSFPSTDTQYF. The CDR3 region has the DNA TGTGCCAGCAGCTTCCCCAGCACAGATACGCAGTATTTT.